These T cell receptor beta chains were read from a single sample in a study of regulatory T cells in long-lasting Graves disease. Each CDR3 protein gets one entry after TCRdb re-called the multiplex PCR reads with MiXCR. The sample holds hundreds of thousands of distinct CDR3 sequences, about 16% seen once. These sequences were also reported in another study, on T cells in Graves' hyperthyroidism and ophthalmopathy.

The source material was peripheral blood mononuclear cells (PBMCs), sampled at new diagnosis, from a patient treated with antithyroid drugs. These receptors were taken from a woman aged 35-60 years with Graves disease. Each CDR3 is given with its conserved first and last residue. The order of the fields is D gene, CDR3 length, clone size, V gene, J gene, CDR3 DNA, CDR3 protein. The D gene is left open where the match is weak. Clone size is given for some rows only: seen once, a few or many times, or a class if the clone is expanded.

d_gene: -; len: 16; abundance: -; v_gene: TRBV7-9; j_gene: TRBJ1-4; CDR3nt: TGTGCCAGCAGCTTAGCGGGGTCTGCAACTAATGAAAAACTGTTTTTT; CDR3aa: CASSLAGSATNEKLFF
d_gene: -; len: 13; abundance: -; v_gene: TRBV2; j_gene: TRBJ1-2; CDR3nt: TGTGCCAGCAGTGTCGACTTTAACTATGGCTACACCTTC; CDR3aa: CASSVDFNYGYTF
d_gene: TRBD1; len: 17; abundance: -; v_gene: TRBV30; j_gene: TRBJ2-5; CDR3nt: TGTGCCTGGAGTCGGACCCGGGGACAGACCTATCAAGAGACCCAGTACTTC; CDR3aa: CAWSRTRGQTYQETQYF
d_gene: -; len: 15; abundance: -; v_gene: TRBV5-4; j_gene: TRBJ2-1; CDR3nt: TGTGCCAGCAGCTACCCTGACCGAAAGGGGAATGAGCAGTTCTTC; CDR3aa: CASSYPDRKGNEQFF
d_gene: -; len: 15; abundance: few; v_gene: TRBV4-1; j_gene: TRBJ1-4; CDR3nt: TGCGCCAGCAGCCAAGCCCCACTACCGGATGAAAAACTGTTTTTT; CDR3aa: CASSQAPLPDEKLFF
d_gene: TRBD1; len: 14; abundance: many; v_gene: TRBV20-1; j_gene: TRBJ2-7; CDR3nt: TGCAGTGCTGTACCCGGGACAGGGCTCAACGAGCAGTACTTC; CDR3aa: CSAVPGTGLNEQYF
d_gene: -; len: 14; abundance: few; v_gene: TRBV5-1; j_gene: TRBJ2-7; CDR3nt: TGCGCCAGCAGCTTTTCCGGGTTCACCTACGAGCAGTACTTC; CDR3aa: CASSFSGFTYEQYF
d_gene: TRBD1; len: 13; abundance: -; v_gene: TRBV10-3; j_gene: TRBJ1-1; CDR3nt: TGTGCCATCAGTGGCCCAGGGGGAACTGAAGCTTTCTTT; CDR3aa: CAISGPGGTEAFF
d_gene: TRBD1; len: 15; abundance: many; v_gene: TRBV5-1; j_gene: TRBJ1-1; CDR3nt: TGCGCCAGCAGCCGATCCACAGGGGTTGGCACTGAAGCTTTCTTT; CDR3aa: CASSRSTGVGTEAFF
d_gene: -; len: 14; abundance: -; v_gene: TRBV20-1; j_gene: TRBJ2-5; CDR3nt: TGCAGTGCTAGCGGGACTCCCTCCCAAGAGACCCAGTACTTC; CDR3aa: CSASGTPSQETQYF
d_gene: -; len: 15; abundance: many; v_gene: TRBV7-9; j_gene: TRBJ2-1; CDR3nt: TGTGCCAGCAGCTTAGGGACACCCTCCCCCAATGAGCAGTTCTTC; CDR3aa: CASSLGTPSPNEQFF
d_gene: TRBD1; len: 13; abundance: few; v_gene: TRBV19; j_gene: TRBJ1-6; CDR3nt: TGTGCCAGTACCGGACAGGGGGAGTCACCCCTCCACTTT; CDR3aa: CASTGQGESPLHF
d_gene: -; len: 13; abundance: many; v_gene: TRBV18; j_gene: TRBJ1-1; CDR3nt: TGTGCCAGCTCACCACCGATGACAACTGAAGCTTTCTTT; CDR3aa: CASSPPMTTEAFF
d_gene: -; len: 14; abundance: -; v_gene: TRBV9; j_gene: TRBJ1-2; CDR3nt: TGTGCCAGCAGCGCCCTGCAGGGTTGGTATGGCTACACCTTC; CDR3aa: CASSALQGWYGYTF
d_gene: TRBD2; len: 14; abundance: many; v_gene: TRBV12-3/TRBV12-4; j_gene: TRBJ2-3; CDR3nt: TGTGCCAGTGAGGCGGGGGGGGGCACAGATACGCAGTATTTT; CDR3aa: CASEAGGGTDTQYF
d_gene: -; len: 13; abundance: -; v_gene: TRBV7-3; j_gene: TRBJ2-1; CDR3nt: TGTGCCAGCAGCCCGGCAGGGAAAAATGAGCAGTTCTTC; CDR3aa: CASSPAGKNEQFF
d_gene: TRBD1; len: 17; abundance: many; v_gene: TRBV11-3; j_gene: TRBJ1-1; CDR3nt: TGTGCCAGCAGCTTAGAGAGGTTGGGACAGCAGAACACTGAAGCTTTCTTT; CDR3aa: CASSLERLGQQNTEAFF
d_gene: -; len: 13; abundance: few; v_gene: TRBV9; j_gene: TRBJ2-3; CDR3nt: TGTGCCAGCAGCGCTCCCGCACCAGATACGCAGTATTTT; CDR3aa: CASSAPAPDTQYF
d_gene: -; len: 13; abundance: few; v_gene: TRBV6-1; j_gene: TRBJ1-1; CDR3nt: TGTGCCAGCCGCGGTGAGGGTGGCACTGAAGCTTTCTTT; CDR3aa: CASRGEGGTEAFF
d_gene: -; len: 18; abundance: few; v_gene: TRBV7-2; j_gene: TRBJ1-6; CDR3nt: TGTGCCAGCAGCCGCTATTCCGGGCCCACGGCCCTTAATTCACCCCTCCACTTT; CDR3aa: CASSRYSGPTALNSPLHF
d_gene: -; len: 13; abundance: many; v_gene: TRBV20-1; j_gene: TRBJ1-5; CDR3nt: TGCAGTGCCCGGGGACCGAACAATCAGCCCCAGCATTTT; CDR3aa: CSARGPNNQPQHF
d_gene: -; len: 15; abundance: -; v_gene: TRBV12-3/TRBV12-4; j_gene: TRBJ2-2; CDR3nt: TGTGCCAGCACCCAGACAGTTACGAACACCGGGGAGCTGTTTTTT; CDR3aa: CASTQTVTNTGELFF
d_gene: TRBD1; len: 12; abundance: -; v_gene: TRBV4-1; j_gene: TRBJ1-6; CDR3nt: TGCGCCAGCGGGACAGGTCTATCACCCCTCCACTTT; CDR3aa: CASGTGLSPLHF